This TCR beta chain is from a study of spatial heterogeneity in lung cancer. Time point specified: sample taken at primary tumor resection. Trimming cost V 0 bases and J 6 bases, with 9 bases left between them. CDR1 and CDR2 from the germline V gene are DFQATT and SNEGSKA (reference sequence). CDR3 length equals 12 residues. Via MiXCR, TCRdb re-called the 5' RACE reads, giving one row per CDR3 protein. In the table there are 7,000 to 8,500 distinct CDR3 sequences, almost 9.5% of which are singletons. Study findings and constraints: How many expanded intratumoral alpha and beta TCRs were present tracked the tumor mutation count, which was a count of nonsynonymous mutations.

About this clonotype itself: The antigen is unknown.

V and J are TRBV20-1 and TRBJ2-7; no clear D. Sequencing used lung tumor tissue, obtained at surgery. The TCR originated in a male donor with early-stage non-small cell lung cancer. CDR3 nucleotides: TGCAGTGCTAGAGATAATCCGGGCGAGCAGTACTTC. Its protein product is CSARDNPGEQYF.